This is a list of T cell receptor beta chains from one sample in a study of blood T cell repertoires in COVID-19. The assay was immunoSEQ multiplex PCR, and TCRdb's table has in-frame clones only and misses some. Found here are 95,000 to 120,000 clones, approximately 81% of them singletons; the top ten hold 10% to 15%. Source material: peripheral blood. These receptors came from a human donor in a cohort sampled during active COVID-19. Both conserved end residues are part of each CDR3. The D gene is left open where the match is weak. Rows give clone size only sometimes, using once, few, many, or a class for an expanded clone.

d_call j_call v_call clone_size cdr3_aa cdr3_nt
NA TRBJ1-6 TRBV30 NA CAWSVTGSYNSPLHF TGTGCCTGGAGTGTTACCGGGTCATATAATTCACCCCTCCACTTT
NA TRBJ2-1 TRBV29-1 NA CSAPSVGGNEQFF TGCAGCGCACCATCTGTAGGGGGCAATGAGCAGTTCTTC
TRBD2 TRBJ2-1 TRBV12-5 NA CASGLVTGSGGRNEQFF TGTGCTAGTGGTTTGGTTACGGGAAGCGGGGGACGCAATGAGCAGTTCTTC
NA TRBJ1-3 TRBV10-1 NA CASRFSGNTIYF TGCGCCAGCAGGTTTAGTGGAAACACCATATATTTT
NA TRBJ1-1 TRBV10-3 NA CASFGGDTEAFF TGTGCCTCATTTGGGGGGGACACTGAAGCTTTCTTT
NA TRBJ2-1 TRBV30 once CAWSANSLDNEQFF TGTGCCTGGAGTGCTAATTCGCTGGACAATGAGCAGTTCTTC
NA TRBJ1-5 TRBV20-1 NA CSASHSNQPQHF TGCAGTGCAAGTCATAGCAATCAGCCCCAGCATTTT
NA TRBJ1-1 TRBV19 NA CASSIWADRGGTEAFF TGTGCCAGTAGTATTTGGGCCGATCGGGGGGGCACTGAAGCTTTCTTT
TRBD2 TRBJ2-3 TRBV6-6 NA CASSPPGGANTDTQYF TGTGCCAGCAGCCCCCCGGGAGGGGCGAACACAGATACGCAGTATTTT
TRBD2 TRBJ2-3 TRBV11-3 NA CASSSGLAPRGDTQYF TGTGCCAGCAGCTCGGGACTAGCTCCTAGAGGAGATACGCAGTATTTT
TRBD2 TRBJ2-3 TRBV6-5 NA CASSYSGLNTDTQYF TGTGCCAGCAGTTACTCGGGACTAAACACAGATACGCAGTATTTT
TRBD1 TRBJ1-5 TRBV6-6 NA CASSYSDRGNQPQHF TGTGCCAGCAGTTACTCTGACAGGGGCAATCAGCCCCAGCATTTT
NA TRBJ1-1 TRBV5-4 NA CASSLGEPRTEAFF TGTGCCAGCAGCTTGGGAGAGCCGCGCACTGAAGCTTTCTTT
TRBD2 TRBJ2-1 TRBV7-2 NA CASSLEGFSGRYNEQFF TGTGCCAGCAGCTTAGAGGGATTTAGCGGGAGATACAATGAGCAGTTCTTC
NA TRBJ2-1 TRBV5-8 NA CASNAGRGPYNEQFF TGTGCCAGCAACGCGGGCCGAGGACCCTACAATGAGCAGTTCTTC
NA TRBJ1-5 TRBV5-6 NA CASSLRQTTLGPQHF TGTGCCAGCAGCCTCCGACAGACCACTTTGGGGCCCCAGCATTTT
NA TRBJ2-3 TRBV9 NA CASSVEGGVGDTQYF TGTGCCAGCAGCGTAGAGGGCGGGGTTGGAGATACGCAGTATTTT
NA TRBJ2-5 TRBV2 NA CATVQGGETQYF TGTGCCACCGTACAGGGAGGGGAGACCCAGTACTTC
NA TRBJ1-2 TRBV5-8 NA CASSLAAGRGYGYTF TGTGCCAGCAGCTTGGCGGCAGGGAGGGGGTATGGCTACACCTTC
TRBD1 TRBJ2-2 TRBV2 NA CASSLGTGGTGELFF TGTGCCAGCAGCCTCGGGACAGGGGGCACCGGGGAGCTGTTTTTT
TRBD1 TRBJ1-4 TRBV19 NA CASSDRGGEKLFF TGTGCCAGTAGTGACAGGGGCGGTGAAAAACTGTTTTTT
NA TRBJ1-5 TRBV5-1 NA CASSLSGIGNQPQHF TGCGCCAGCAGCTTGTCGGGGATAGGCAATCAGCCCCAGCATTTT
NA TRBJ1-6 TRBV5-6 NA CASSLRGTAYNSPLHF TGTGCCAGCAGCTTGCGTGGCACAGCCTATAATTCACCCCTCCACTTT
TRBD2 TRBJ2-3 TRBV3-1/TRBV3-2 NA CASSPGLAGNTDTQYF TGTGCCAGCAGCCCCGGACTAGCGGGAAACACAGATACGCAGTATTTT
NA TRBJ2-7 TRBV7-6 NA CASSLDITSAYEQYF TGTGCCAGCAGCTTAGACATAACCTCCGCCTACGAGCAGTACTTC
NA TRBJ2-1 TRBV7-6 NA CASSPGWAYNEQFF TGTGCCAGCAGCCCAGGGTGGGCGTACAATGAGCAGTTCTTC
TRBD1 TRBJ1-6 TRBV6-5 NA CASSYRDRGNSPLHF TGTGCCAGCAGTTACCGGGACAGGGGGAATTCACCCCTCCACTTT
NA TRBJ2-1 TRBV18 NA CASSPWLGADNEQFF TGTGCCAGCTCACCCTGGCTTGGGGCGGACAATGAGCAGTTCTTC
NA TRBJ1-2 TRBV11-2 NA CASSRGGNYGYTF TGTGCCAGCAGCCGGGGGGGGAACTATGGCTACACCTTC
TRBD1 TRBJ1-6 TRBV18 NA CASSPNRDREGNSPLHF TGTGCCAGCTCACCAAACCGGGACAGGGAGGGGAATTCACCCCTCCACTTT